The clone carrying this T cell receptor (beta chain) showed up many times. The antigen remains unidentified. The sample belongs to a study of T-cell memory formation after mild COVID-19. V was pared by 5 bases and J by 2 bases, with 7 bases of the junction left unmatched. The CDR3 runs to 15 residues. Germline V gene lookup returns CDR1 SGHVS and CDR2 FNYEAQ. TCRdb fed the 5' RACE reads into MiXCR, producing one record per CDR3 protein. The repertoire includes roughly 13,000 distinct CDR3 sequences, around 20% of them detected once, and 49% sits in the top ten. Study conclusions and caveats: A second wave of clones peaked on day 37, and their SARS-CoV-2 specificity went unconfirmed. Cross-reactive memory appears to have joined, as suggested by some responding clones showing up in pre-infection memory. Contracting CD4+ clones lay largely in CM and EM, with CD8+ ones residing in EMRA.

This TCR was sampled from an adult woman who had mild COVID-19 (a few samples of this study predate the infection). Cell type and time point are not known. Sequenced: PBMCs or a T cell subset sorted from them (not recorded which). The chain carries TRBV7-6 and TRBJ2-7; 9 nucleotides agree with TRBD2. The CDR3 here is CASSQGSGGTYEQYF. In DNA, the CDR3 is TGTGCCAGCAGCCAGGGTAGCGGGGGAACCTACGAGCAGTACTTC.